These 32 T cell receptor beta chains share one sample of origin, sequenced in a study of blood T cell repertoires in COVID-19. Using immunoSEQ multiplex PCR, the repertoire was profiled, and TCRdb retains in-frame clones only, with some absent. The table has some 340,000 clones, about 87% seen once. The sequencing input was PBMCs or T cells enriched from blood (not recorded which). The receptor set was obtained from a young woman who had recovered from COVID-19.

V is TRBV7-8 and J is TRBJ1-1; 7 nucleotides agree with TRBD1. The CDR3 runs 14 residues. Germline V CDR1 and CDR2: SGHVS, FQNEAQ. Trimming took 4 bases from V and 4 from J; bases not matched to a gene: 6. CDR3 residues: CASSSLAGGTEAFF. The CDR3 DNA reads TGTGCCAGCAGCTCGCTGGCAGGGGGCACTGAAGCTTTCTTT. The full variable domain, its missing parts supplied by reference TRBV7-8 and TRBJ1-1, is GAGVSQSPRYKVAKRGQDVALRCDPISGHVSLFWYQQALGQGPEFLTYFQNEAQLDKSGLPSDRFFAERPEGSVSTLKIQRTQQEDSAVYLCASSSLAGGTEAFFGQGTRLTVV.

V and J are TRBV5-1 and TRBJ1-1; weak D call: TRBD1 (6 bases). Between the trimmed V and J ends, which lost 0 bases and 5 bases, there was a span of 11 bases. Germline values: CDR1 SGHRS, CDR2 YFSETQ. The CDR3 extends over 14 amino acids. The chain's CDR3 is CASSLVGGVTEAFF. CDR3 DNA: TGCGCCAGCAGCTTGGTAGGGGGGGTGACTGAAGCTTTCTTT.

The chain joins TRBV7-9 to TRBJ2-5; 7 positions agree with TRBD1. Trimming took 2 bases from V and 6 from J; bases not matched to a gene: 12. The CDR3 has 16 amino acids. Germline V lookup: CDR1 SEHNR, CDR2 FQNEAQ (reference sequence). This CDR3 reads CASSLSTGAGVKTQYF. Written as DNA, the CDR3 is TGTGCCAGCAGCTTATCAACAGGGGCGGGCGTAAAGACCCAGTACTTC. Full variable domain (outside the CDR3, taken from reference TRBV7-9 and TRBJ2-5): DTGVSQNPRHKITKRGQNVTFRCDPISEHNRLYWYRQTLGQGPEFLTYFQNEAQLEKSRLLSDRFSAERPKGSFSTLEIQRTEQGDSAMYLCASSLSTGAGVKTQYFGPGTRLLVL.

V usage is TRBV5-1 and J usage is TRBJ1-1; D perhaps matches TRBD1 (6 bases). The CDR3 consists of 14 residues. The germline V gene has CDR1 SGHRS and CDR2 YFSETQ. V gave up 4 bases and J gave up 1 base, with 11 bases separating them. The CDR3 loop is CASSPDSRNTEAFF. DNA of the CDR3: TGCGCCAGCAGCCCGGACAGCCGGAACACTGAAGCTTTCTTT.

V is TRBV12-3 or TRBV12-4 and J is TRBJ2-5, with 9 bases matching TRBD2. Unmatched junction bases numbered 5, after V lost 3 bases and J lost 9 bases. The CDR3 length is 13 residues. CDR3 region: CASSLAGGSPQYF. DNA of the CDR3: TGTGCCAGCAGTTTGGCGGGGGGGTCGCCCCAGTACTTC.

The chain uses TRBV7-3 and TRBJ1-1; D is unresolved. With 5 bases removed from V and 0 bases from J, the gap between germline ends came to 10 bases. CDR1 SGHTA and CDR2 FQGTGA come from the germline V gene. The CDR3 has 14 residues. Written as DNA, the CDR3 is TGTGCCAGCAGCCCGACATCGATGAACACTGAAGCTTTCTTT. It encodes CASSPTSMNTEAFF.

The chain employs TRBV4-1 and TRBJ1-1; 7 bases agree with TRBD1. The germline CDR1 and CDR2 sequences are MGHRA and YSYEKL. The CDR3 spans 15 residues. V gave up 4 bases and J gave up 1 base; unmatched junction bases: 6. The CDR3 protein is CASSPLGQWNTEAFF. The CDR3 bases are TGCGCCAGCAGCCCCCTGGGACAGTGGAACACTGAAGCTTTCTTT.

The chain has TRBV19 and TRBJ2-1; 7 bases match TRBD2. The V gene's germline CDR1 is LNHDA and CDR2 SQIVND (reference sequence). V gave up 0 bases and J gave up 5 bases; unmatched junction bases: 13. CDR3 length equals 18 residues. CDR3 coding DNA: TGTGCCAGTAGTATAGATCGGAGCAGGCTAGCGGCTGACAATGAGCAGTTCTTC. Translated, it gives CASSIDRSRLAADNEQFF.

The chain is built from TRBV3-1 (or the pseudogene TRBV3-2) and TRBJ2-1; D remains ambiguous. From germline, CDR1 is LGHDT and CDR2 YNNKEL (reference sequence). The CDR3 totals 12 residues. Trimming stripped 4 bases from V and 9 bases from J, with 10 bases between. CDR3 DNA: TGTGCCAGCAGCCCGAGCGATGGTGAGCAGTTCTTC. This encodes CASSPSDGEQFF.

The CDR3 coding sequence is TGTGCCAGCACCCCCAGGGGCCCAAACCCAGAGACCCAGTACTTC. It codes for CASTPRGPNPETQYF. The rearrangement joins TRBV2 to TRBJ2-5; D is perhaps TRBD1 (6 bases). V was cut by 7 bases and J by 4 bases, with 19 bases left in between. This CDR3 spans 15 amino acids. Germline V gene sequence: CDR1 SNHLY, CDR2 FYNNEI. Full variable domain (rest looked up from reference TRBV2 and TRBJ2-5): EPEVTQTPSHQVTQMGQEVILRCVPISNHLYFYWYRQILGQKVEFLVSFYNNEISEKSEIFDDQFSVERPDGSNFTLKIRSTKLEDSAMYFCASTPRGPNPETQYFGPGTRLLVL.

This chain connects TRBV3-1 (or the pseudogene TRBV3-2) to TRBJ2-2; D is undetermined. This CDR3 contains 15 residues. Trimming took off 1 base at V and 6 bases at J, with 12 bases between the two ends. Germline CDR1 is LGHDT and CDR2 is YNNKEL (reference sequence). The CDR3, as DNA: TGTGCCAGCAGCCAAGCGGCCAGCAGCGCCGGGGAGCTGTTTTTT. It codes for CASSQAASSAGELFF.

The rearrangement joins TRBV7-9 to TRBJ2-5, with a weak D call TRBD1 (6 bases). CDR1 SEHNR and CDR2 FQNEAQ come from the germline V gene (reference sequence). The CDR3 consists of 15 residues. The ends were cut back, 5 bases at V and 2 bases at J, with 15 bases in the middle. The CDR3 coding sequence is TGTGCCAGCAGCACACTCAGGGGTGGGCAAGAGACCCAGTACTTC. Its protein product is CASSTLRGGQETQYF.

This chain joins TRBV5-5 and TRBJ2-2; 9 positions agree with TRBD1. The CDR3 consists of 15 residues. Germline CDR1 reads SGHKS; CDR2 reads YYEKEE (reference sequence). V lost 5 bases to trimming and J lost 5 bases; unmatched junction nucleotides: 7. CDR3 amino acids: CASSSGTGLTGELFF. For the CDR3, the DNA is TGTGCCAGCAGTTCCGGGACAGGGTTGACCGGGGAGCTGTTTTTT.

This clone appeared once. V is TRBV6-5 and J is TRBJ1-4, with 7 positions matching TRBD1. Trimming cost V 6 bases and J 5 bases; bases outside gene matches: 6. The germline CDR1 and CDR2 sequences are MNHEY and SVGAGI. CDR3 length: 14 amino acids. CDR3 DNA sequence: TGTGCCAGCAGATTTGGACAGGAGAATGAAAAACTGTTTTTT. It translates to CASRFGQENEKLFF.

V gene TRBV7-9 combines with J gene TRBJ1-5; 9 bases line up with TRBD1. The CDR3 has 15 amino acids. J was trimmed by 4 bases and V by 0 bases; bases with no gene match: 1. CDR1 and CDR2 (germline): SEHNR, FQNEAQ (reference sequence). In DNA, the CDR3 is TGTGCCAGCAGCTTAGCGGGACAGGGAAATCAGCCCCAGCATTTT. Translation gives CASSLAGQGNQPQHF. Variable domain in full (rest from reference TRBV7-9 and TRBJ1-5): DTGVSQNPRHKITKRGQNVTFRCDPISEHNRLYWYRQTLGQGPEFLTYFQNEAQLEKSRLLSDRFSAERPKGSFSTLEIQRTEQGDSAMYLCASSLAGQGNQPQHFGDGTRLSIL.

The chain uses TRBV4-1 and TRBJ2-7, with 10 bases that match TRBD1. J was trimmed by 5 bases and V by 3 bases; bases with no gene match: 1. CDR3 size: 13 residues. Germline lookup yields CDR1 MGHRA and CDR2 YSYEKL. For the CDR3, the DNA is TGCGCCAGCAGCCACGGGACAGGGGACGAGCAGTACTTC. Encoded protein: CASSHGTGDEQYF.

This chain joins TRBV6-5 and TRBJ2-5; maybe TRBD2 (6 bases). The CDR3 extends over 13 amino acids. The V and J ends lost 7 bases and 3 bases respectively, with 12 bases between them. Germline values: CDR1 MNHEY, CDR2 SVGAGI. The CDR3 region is CASIPPGEETQYF. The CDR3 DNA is TGTGCCAGCATCCCTCCGGGGGAAGAGACCCAGTACTTC.

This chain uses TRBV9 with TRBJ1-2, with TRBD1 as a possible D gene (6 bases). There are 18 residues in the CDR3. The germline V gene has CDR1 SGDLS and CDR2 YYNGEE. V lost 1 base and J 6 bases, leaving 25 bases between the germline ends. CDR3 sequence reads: CASSVRAGEGFRYNGYTF. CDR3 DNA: TGTGCCAGCAGCGTAAGAGCAGGGGAAGGGTTTCGATATAATGGCTACACCTTC. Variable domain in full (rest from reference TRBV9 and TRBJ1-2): DSGVTQTPKHLITATGQRVTLRCSPRSGDLSVYWYQQSLDQGLQFLIQYYNGEERAKGNILERFSAQQFPDLHSELNLSSLELGDSALYFCASSVRAGEGFRYNGYTFGSGTRLTVV.

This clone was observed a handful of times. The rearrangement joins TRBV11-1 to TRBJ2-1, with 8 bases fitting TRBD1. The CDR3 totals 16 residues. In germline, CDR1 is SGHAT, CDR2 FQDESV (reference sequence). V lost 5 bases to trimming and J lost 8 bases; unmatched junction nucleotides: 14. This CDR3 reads CASSTGRQGAVDEQFF. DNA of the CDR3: TGTGCCAGCAGCACAGGCCGGCAGGGGGCGGTAGATGAGCAGTTCTTC.

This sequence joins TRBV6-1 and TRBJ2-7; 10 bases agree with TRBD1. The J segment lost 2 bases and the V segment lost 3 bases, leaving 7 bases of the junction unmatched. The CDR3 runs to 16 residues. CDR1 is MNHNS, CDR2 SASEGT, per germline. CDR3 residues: CASSEGDGTGAYEQYF. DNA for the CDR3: TGTGCCAGCAGTGAGGGGGACGGGACAGGGGCCTACGAGCAGTACTTC.

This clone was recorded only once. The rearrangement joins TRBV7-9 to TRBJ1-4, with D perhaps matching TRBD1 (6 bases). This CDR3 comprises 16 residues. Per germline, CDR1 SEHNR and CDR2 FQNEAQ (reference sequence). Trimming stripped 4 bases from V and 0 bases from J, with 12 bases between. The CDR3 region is CASSSNRAATNEKLFF. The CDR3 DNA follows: TGTGCCAGCAGCTCCAACAGGGCTGCAACTAATGAAAAACTGTTTTTT.

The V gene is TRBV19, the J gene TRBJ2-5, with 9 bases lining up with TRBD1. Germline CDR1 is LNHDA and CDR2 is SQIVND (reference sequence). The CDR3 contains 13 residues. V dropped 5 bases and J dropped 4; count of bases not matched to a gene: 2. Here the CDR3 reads CASSPDRGETQYF. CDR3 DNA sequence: TGTGCCAGTAGTCCGGACAGGGGAGAGACCCAGTACTTC.

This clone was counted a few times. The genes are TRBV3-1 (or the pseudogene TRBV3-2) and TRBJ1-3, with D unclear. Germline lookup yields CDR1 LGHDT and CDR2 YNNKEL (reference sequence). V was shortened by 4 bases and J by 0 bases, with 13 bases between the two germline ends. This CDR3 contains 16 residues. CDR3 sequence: CASSRLYWSSGNTIYF. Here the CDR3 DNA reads TGTGCCAGCAGCCGACTTTACTGGAGCTCTGGAAACACCATATATTTT.

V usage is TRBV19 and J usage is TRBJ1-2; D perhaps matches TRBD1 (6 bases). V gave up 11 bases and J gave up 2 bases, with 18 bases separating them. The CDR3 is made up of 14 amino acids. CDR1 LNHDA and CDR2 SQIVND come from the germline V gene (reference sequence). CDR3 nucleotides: TGTGCCGCTCAACGGAAGGGGGAAAACTATGGCTACACCTTC. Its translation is CAAQRKGENYGYTF.

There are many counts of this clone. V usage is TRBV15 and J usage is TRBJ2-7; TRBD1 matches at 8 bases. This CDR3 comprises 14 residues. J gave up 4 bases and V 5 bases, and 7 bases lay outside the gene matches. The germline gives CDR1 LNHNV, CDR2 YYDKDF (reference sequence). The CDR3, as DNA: TGTGCCACCAGCGCAGGGGGCATGCTGTACGAGCAGTACTTC. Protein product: CATSAGGMLYEQYF.

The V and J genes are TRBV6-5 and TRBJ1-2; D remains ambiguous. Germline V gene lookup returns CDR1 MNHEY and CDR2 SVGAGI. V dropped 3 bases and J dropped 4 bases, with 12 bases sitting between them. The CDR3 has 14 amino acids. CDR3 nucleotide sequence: TGTGCCAGCAGTTATACCGCTACGGGCTATGGCTACACCTTC. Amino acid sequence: CASSYTATGYGYTF.

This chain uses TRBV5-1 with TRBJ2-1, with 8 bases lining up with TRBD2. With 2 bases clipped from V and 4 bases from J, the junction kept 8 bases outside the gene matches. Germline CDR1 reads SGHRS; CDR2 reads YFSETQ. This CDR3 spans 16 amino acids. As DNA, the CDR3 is TGCGCCAGCAGCTTTGCGGGGGGAGTAGAATACAATGAGCAGTTCTTC. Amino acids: CASSFAGGVEYNEQFF.

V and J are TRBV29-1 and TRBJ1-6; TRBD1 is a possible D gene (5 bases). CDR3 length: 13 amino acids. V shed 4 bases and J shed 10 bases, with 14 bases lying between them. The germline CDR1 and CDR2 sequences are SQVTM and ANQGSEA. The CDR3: CSVAYQGGSPLHF. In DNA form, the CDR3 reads TGCAGCGTTGCTTACCAGGGAGGGTCACCCCTCCACTTT.

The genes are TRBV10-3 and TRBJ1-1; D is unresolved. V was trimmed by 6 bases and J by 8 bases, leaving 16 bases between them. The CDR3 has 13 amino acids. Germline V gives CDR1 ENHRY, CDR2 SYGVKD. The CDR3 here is CAISPEGGLEAFF. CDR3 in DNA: TGTGCCATCAGCCCCGAGGGCGGGTTAGAAGCTTTCTTT.

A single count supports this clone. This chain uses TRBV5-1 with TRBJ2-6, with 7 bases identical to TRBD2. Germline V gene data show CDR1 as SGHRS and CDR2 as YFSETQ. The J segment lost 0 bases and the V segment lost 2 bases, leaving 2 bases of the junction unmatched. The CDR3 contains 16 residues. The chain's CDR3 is CASSFREASGANVLTF. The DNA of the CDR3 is TGCGCCAGCAGCTTTCGGGAGGCCTCTGGGGCCAACGTCCTGACTTTC.

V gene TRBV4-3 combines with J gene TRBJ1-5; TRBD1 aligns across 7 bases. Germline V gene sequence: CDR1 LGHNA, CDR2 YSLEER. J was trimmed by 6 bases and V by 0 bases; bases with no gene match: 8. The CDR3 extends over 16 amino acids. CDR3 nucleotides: TGCGCCAGCAGCCAAGATCGCGGACAGGTTAGTCAGCCCCAGCATTTT. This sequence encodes CASSQDRGQVSQPQHF.

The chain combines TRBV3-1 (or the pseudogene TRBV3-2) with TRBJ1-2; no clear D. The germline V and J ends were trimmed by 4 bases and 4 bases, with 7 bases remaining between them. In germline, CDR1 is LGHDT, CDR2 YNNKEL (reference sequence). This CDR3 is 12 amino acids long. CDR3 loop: CASSRAIYGYTF. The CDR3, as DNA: TGTGCCAGCAGCCGGGCCATCTATGGCTACACCTTC.